One T cell receptor (beta chain) is described in this entry. Its target is unknown. The data originate from a study of T-cell memory formation after mild COVID-19. Whole-study context: Across donors, TCR clusters were largely donor specific. Study outcomes and limitations: For second-wave clones that peaked at day 37, SARS-CoV-2 specificity went unverified. Certain responding clones were present in pre-infection memory, suggesting participation of cross-reactive memory.

Using constant-segment primers, 5'RACE produced TCR alpha and TCR beta cDNA libraries carrying sample barcodes and UMIs. TCRdb ran MiXCR on the 5' RACE reads and lists one entry per CDR3 protein. The profile covers about 540,000 distinct CDR3 sequences, with around 21% appearing a single time and under 15% taken by the ten largest. V dropped 6 bases and J dropped 4; count of bases not matched to a gene: 11. Germline values: CDR1 KGHSH, CDR2 LQKENI. This CDR3 has 16 amino acids. The chain employs TRBV18 and TRBJ2-7; TRBD1 matches at 11 bases. The sample comprised PBMCs or a T cell subset sorted from them (not recorded which). This TCR derives from an adult woman who had mild COVID-19 (a few samples of this study predate the infection). Cell type and time point are not known. Written as DNA, the CDR3 is TGTGCCAGCTCGCCTAGCACCGGGACAGGGGGGTACGAGCAGTACTTC. Amino acid sequence: CASSPSTGTGGYEQYF.